This entry is about one TCR beta chain. What it binds is not known. This entry belongs to a study of siplizumab effects on memory and regulatory T cells. CDR1 and CDR2 from the germline V gene are MDHEN and SYDVKM. Trimming took off 10 bases at V and 0 bases at J, with 7 bases between the two ends. The length of the CDR3 is 12 residues. Study results and limitations: Both greater diversity than memory cells and a major contribution to the alloresponse seemed to characterize naive T cells. The authors could not assign a naive or memory phenotype to roughly 75-95% of proliferating CD4+ or CD8+ clones. Mean Treg-derived proportions of mappable alloreactive CD4+ clones were 68.8% for siplizumab and approximately 25% for controls.

For every sample, about 10^5 TCR templates were assayed. TCRdb's copy holds only in-frame clones and misses some; the assay was immunoSEQ multiplex PCR. The sample includes some 100,000 clones, more than 95% of them seen just once. The sequence was obtained from a human donor in good health. V usage is TRBV28 and J usage is TRBJ1-3, with D unclear. Sequences were obtained from naive CD4+ T cells sorted from blood. DNA of the CDR3: TGTGCCACTGATAGCTCTGGAAACACCATATATTTT. Its translation: CATDSSGNTIYF.